The 22 T cell receptor beta chains given below trace back to one sample, sequenced in a study of T cell repertoires in cytomegalovirus infection. TCRdb processed the reads anew with MiXCR; each CDR3 protein has one entry. The repertoire consists of around 490,000 distinct CDR3 sequences, with roughly 29% occurring once and the leading ten covering around 13%. The sequencing input was PBMCs. The source is a human donor in good health (CMV status not recorded). Some clones in this sample may be carry-over from other donors' samples.

This clonotype was seen more than once but under ten times. The gene calls are TRBV28 and TRBJ1-4; the D gene is possibly TRBD1 (6 bases). With 8 bases removed from V and 5 bases from J, the gap between germline ends came to 18 bases. Germline V gives CDR1 MDHEN, CDR2 SYDVKM. The CDR3 runs 15 residues. The CDR3 spells CASGTDWTDNEKLFF. Here the CDR3 DNA reads TGTGCCAGCGGAACCGATTGGACAGACAATGAAAAACTGTTTTTT.

Remarks on this clonotype: Just one base apart from a much larger clone, this may be a read error. This rearrangement joins TRBV7-9 to TRBJ1-5, with 8 bases aligning to TRBD1. CDR1 is SEHNR and CDR2 is FQNEAQ in the germline V gene (reference sequence). This CDR3 is built from 15 residues. In DNA form, the CDR3 reads TGTGCCAGCAGCTTAGTCTCGGACAGGGAACAGCCCCGGCATTTT. Amino acid sequence: CASSLVSDREQPRHF.

This clonotype was recorded many times. CDR3 bases: TGTGCCAGCAGCTCGCCGGGACTAGGTCACAATGAGCAGTTCTTC. Translated, it gives CASSSPGLGHNEQFF. The rearrangement links TRBV11-2 to TRBJ2-1, with 8 bases that match TRBD2. The V gene's germline CDR1 is SGHAT and CDR2 FQNNGV. V lost 4 bases to trimming and J lost 5 bases; unmatched junction nucleotides: 7. The CDR3 has 15 residues.

This clonotype is categorized as medium-sized. The V and J genes are TRBV7-2 and TRBJ2-1; TRBD1 agrees at 8 bases. CDR3 size: 15 residues. Looked up from germline, CDR1 is SGHTA and CDR2 is FQGNSA. V gave up 5 bases and J gave up 2 bases; unmatched junction bases: 5. The CDR3 sequence is CASSAGTGTYNEQFF. CDR3 coding DNA: TGTGCCAGCAGCGCAGGGACAGGTACCTACAATGAGCAGTTCTTC.

The chain is built from TRBV7-6 and TRBJ1-6; D not resolved. The germline V gene encodes CDR1 SGHVS and CDR2 FNYEAQ. This CDR3 region has 13 residues. Trimming left V 2 bases short and J 14 bases short, with 13 bases between. The CDR3 sequence: CASSLPGGTSLHF. The CDR3 region has the DNA TGTGCCAGCAGCTTACCTGGTGGAACCTCCCTCCACTTT.

This clonotype was seen at least ten times. For the CDR3, the DNA is TGTGCCAGCAGCCAGAGGCCCGGACTAGCGGACACCGGGGAGCTGTTTTTT. Protein product: CASSQRPGLADTGELFF. The chain has TRBV7-2 and TRBJ2-2; 10 bases match TRBD2. Germline V CDR1 and CDR2: SGHTA, FQGNSA. V trimming: 5 bases; J trimming: 3 bases; junction bases outside the gene matches: 9. The CDR3 has 17 amino acids.

The V call is TRBV4-1, the J call TRBJ1-1; D gene uncertain. The V end was cut by 0 bases, the J end by 10 bases, with 12 bases between. CDR1 is MGHRA, CDR2 YSYEKL, per germline. The CDR3 contains 13 residues. The DNA of the CDR3 is TGCGCCAGCAGCCAAGATGCAGCAGGAAGAGCTTTCTTT. Its translation is CASSQDAAGRAFF.

The chain links TRBV6-9 to TRBJ2-1; 9 bases line up with TRBD2. The length of the CDR3 is 19 residues. Germline CDR1 reads MNHGY; CDR2 reads SVAAGI. The ends lost 2 bases at V and 8 bases at J; junction bases unmatched: 19. The CDR3 DNA sequence: TGTGCCAGCAGTTATCTTAGATTGGCTAGCGGGATCTTGTTGGATGAGCAGTTCTTC. Protein product: CASSYLRLASGILLDEQFF.

CDR3 nucleotides: TGTGCCAGCAGCCTCCGAATGGCCAGGCCGAACACTGAAGCTTTCTTT. It is translated as CASSLRMARPNTEAFF. The chain has TRBV11-3 and TRBJ1-1; the D is unclear. V lost 5 bases to trimming and J lost 1 base, with 17 bases between them. CDR3 size: 16 residues. Germline V gene lookup returns CDR1 SGHNT and CDR2 YENEEA.

This clonotype turned up a few times. CDR3 nucleotide sequence: TGTGCCATCAAGGCCCCCCAGGGTGGAGTGGAGACCCAGTACTTC. It specifies CAIKAPQGGVETQYF. This chain links TRBV10-3 with TRBJ2-5, with D possibly TRBD1 on 5 matching bases. The germline V gene has CDR1 ENHRY and CDR2 SYGVKD. With 7 bases removed from V and 5 bases from J, the gap between germline ends came to 20 bases. CDR3 length: 15 residues.

The rearrangement joins TRBV4-1 to TRBJ2-7; the match to TRBD2 covers 7 bases. Trimming cost V 4 bases and J 8 bases; bases outside gene matches: 14. The germline V gene has CDR1 MGHRA and CDR2 YSYEKL. CDR3 length: 15 amino acids. CDR3 protein: CASSPRTSQTTQQYF. CDR3 bases: TGCGCCAGCAGCCCCCGGACTAGTCAAACTACGCAGCAGTACTTC.

The chain is built from TRBV7-8 and TRBJ2-7, with a tentative D call TRBD1 (6 bases). Germline lookup yields CDR1 SGHVS and CDR2 FQNEAQ. This CDR3 contains 13 residues. V lost 4 bases, J lost 6 bases, and 13 bases lay in between. The CDR3 DNA follows: TGTGCCAGCAGCTCCCCGCCAGGGGTCGAGCAGTACGTC. This sequence encodes CASSSPPGVEQYV.

This clonotype appeared a few times. The chain employs TRBV6-2 or TRBV6-3 and TRBJ2-5; 10 positions match TRBD2. The CDR3 runs to 14 residues. The trim removed 2 bases at V and 5 bases at J, leaving 2 bases unmatched. CDR1 is MNHEY and CDR2 is SVGEGT in the germline V gene. The CDR3 DNA sequence: TGTGCCAGCAGTTACCTAGCGGGAGTCGAGACCCAGTACTTC. Its protein product is CASSYLAGVETQYF.

The chain combines TRBV20-1 with TRBJ2-4; D may be TRBD1 or TRBD2 (5 bases each). The CDR3 length is 16 residues. Trimming removed 4 bases from V and 0 bases from J, with 16 bases in between. CDR1 is DFQATT, CDR2 SNEGSKA, per germline (reference sequence). The CDR3 DNA is TGCAGTGCTATAATGGGGACCTCGCTAGCCAAAAACATTCAGTACTTC. As protein: CSAIMGTSLAKNIQYF.

This clonotype was seen a few times. V usage is TRBV20-1 and J usage is TRBJ2-3; 10 nucleotides line up with TRBD2. V shed 0 bases, J shed 5 bases, and the junction held 5 bases outside the gene matches. This CDR3 is built from 15 residues. Per germline, CDR1 DFQATT and CDR2 SNEGSKA (reference sequence). In DNA form, the CDR3 reads TGCAGTGCTAGAGAAACTAGCGGGATAGGAGATACGCAGTATTTT. Its translation: CSARETSGIGDTQYF.

This clonotype was counted a few times. This sequence joins TRBV6-2 or TRBV6-3 and TRBJ1-5, with no clear D. Germline CDR1 MNHEY, CDR2 SVGEGT. This CDR3 is built from 16 residues. The V end was cut by 0 bases, the J end by 5 bases, with 14 bases between. The CDR3 DNA sequence: TGTGCCAGCAGTTACTCGACCAGACGGACCGATCAGCCCCAGCATTTT. Translation gives CASSYSTRRTDQPQHF.

Only a few counts were recorded for this clonotype. The chain has TRBV7-2 and TRBJ2-1, with 7 bases aligning to TRBD2. The CDR3 length is 16 residues. After removal of 2 bases from V and 7 bases from J, the junction contained 11 bases not matched to a gene. Germline V CDR1 and CDR2: SGHTA, FQGNSA. CDR3 protein: CASSLMGRANWNEQFF. In DNA form, the CDR3 reads TGTGCCAGCAGCTTAATGGGGAGGGCTAACTGGAATGAGCAGTTCTTC.

The chain has TRBV28 and TRBJ2-5; TRBD2 matches at 7 bases. CDR3 size: 16 residues. Trimming cost V 6 bases and J 4 bases; bases outside gene matches: 14. Germline values: CDR1 MDHEN, CDR2 SYDVKM. The CDR3 loop is CASSVNLGGSGETQYF. CDR3 nucleotide sequence: TGTGCCAGCAGCGTGAATCTTGGCGGGAGTGGAGAGACCCAGTACTTC.

The chain employs TRBV4-1 and TRBJ1-2; D may be TRBD1 (5 bases). The CDR3 is 12 residues long. Trimming took 3 bases from V and 7 from J, leaving 9 bases between them. Germline assignment: CDR1 MGHRA and CDR2 YSYEKL. The CDR3 region is CASSQDTVGYTF. Written as DNA, the CDR3 is TGCGCCAGCAGCCAGGACACAGTTGGCTACACCTTC.

This clonotype appeared once. The chain recombines TRBV5-1 with TRBJ2-1; 7 bases are shared with TRBD1. The CDR3 runs 13 residues. Trimming cost V 4 bases and J 4 bases; bases outside gene matches: 2. Germline V gives CDR1 SGHRS, CDR2 YFSETQ. DNA of the CDR3: TGCGCCAGCAGCAAGGGACAGTACAATGAGCAGTTCTTC. Its protein product is CASSKGQYNEQFF.

This clonotype appeared many times. This chain connects TRBV7-2 to TRBJ1-1; D uncertain. This CDR3 is built from 14 residues. CDR1 and CDR2 (germline): SGHTA, FQGNSA. Trimming left V 2 bases short and J 1 base short, with 8 bases between. Here the CDR3 reads CASSLWSGNTEAFF. CDR3 sequence (DNA): TGTGCCAGCAGCTTATGGTCGGGGAACACTGAAGCTTTCTTT.

The chain combines TRBV6-2 or TRBV6-3 with TRBJ1-1; D perhaps matches TRBD1 (6 bases). The CDR3 totals 15 residues. Germline V lookup: CDR1 MNHEY, CDR2 SVGEGT. Trimming stripped 6 bases from V and 3 bases from J, with 17 bases between. Here the CDR3 reads CASSLSQGIYTEAFF. The CDR3 coding sequence is TGTGCCAGCAGCCTGTCCCAGGGGATATACACTGAAGCTTTCTTT.